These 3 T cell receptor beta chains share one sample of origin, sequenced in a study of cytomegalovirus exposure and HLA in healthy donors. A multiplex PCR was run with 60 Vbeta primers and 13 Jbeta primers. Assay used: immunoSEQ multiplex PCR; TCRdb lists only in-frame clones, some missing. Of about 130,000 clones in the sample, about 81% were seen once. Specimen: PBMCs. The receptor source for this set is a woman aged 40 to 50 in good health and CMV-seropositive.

Here the CDR3 reads CASSDSGRAPYEQYF. The CDR3 DNA follows: TGTGCCAGCAGCGACAGCGGGAGGGCGCCCTACGAGCAGTACTTC. The V gene is TRBV7-2, the J gene TRBJ2-7; TRBD2 matches at 10 bases. This CDR3 has 15 amino acids. Germline V gene lookup returns CDR1 SGHTA and CDR2 FQGNSA. V shed 5 bases and J 2 bases; nucleotides not matched to a gene: 6. Filled out from reference TRBV7-2 and TRBJ2-7, the complete variable domain reads GAGVSQSPSNKVTEKGKDVELRCDPISGHTALYWYRQSLGQGLEFLIYFQGNSAPDKSGLPSDRFSAERTGGSVSTLTIQRTQQEDSAVYLCASSDSGRAPYEQYFGPGTRLTVT.

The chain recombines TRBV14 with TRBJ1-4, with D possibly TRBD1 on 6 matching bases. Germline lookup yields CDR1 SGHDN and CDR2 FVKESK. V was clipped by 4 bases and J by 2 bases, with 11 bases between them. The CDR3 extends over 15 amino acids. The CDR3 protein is CASSRRGNTNEKLFF. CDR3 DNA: TGTGCCAGCAGCCGTAGGGGGAACACTAATGAAAAACTGTTTTTT.

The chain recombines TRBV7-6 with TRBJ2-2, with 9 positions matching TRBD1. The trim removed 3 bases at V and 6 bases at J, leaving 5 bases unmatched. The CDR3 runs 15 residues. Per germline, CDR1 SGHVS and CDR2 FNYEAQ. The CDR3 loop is CASSLGQGDPGELFF. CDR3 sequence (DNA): TGTGCCAGCAGCTTGGGACAGGGAGACCCCGGGGAGCTGTTTTTT.